This T cell receptor beta chain was obtained from a study of blood T cell repertoires in COVID-19. About the research overall: COVID-19 samples collected from the United States, Italy and Spain covered acute and convalescent phases. Nucleic acid was either cDNA or gDNA, and it came from T cells, B-cell-depleted T cells, or PBMCs.

Authors' processing steps: Estimated nucleated cell counts came from reference gene primer amplification. Using immunoSEQ multiplex PCR, the repertoire was profiled, and TCRdb retains in-frame clones only, with some absent. Clonal size and the V and J genes are those of that table, whereas D and trimming came from the DNA. The sample records 72,000 or so clones, around 83% being singletons. The CDR3 has 15 residues. CDR1 and CDR2 from the germline V gene are LNHNV and YYDKDF (reference sequence). The V gene end was trimmed by 2 bases and the J gene end by 9 bases; junction bases not matched to a gene: 13.

V gene TRBV15 combines with J gene TRBJ2-7; 7 bases are shared with TRBD2. This clonotype was sampled from a woman of 80 years or more with active or convalescent COVID-19. Sequencing was performed on peripheral blood. CDR3 sequence: CATSRRDGSGGGQYF. CDR3 DNA sequence: TGTGCCACCAGCAGACGAGATGGCTCGGGGGGTGGGCAGTACTTC.